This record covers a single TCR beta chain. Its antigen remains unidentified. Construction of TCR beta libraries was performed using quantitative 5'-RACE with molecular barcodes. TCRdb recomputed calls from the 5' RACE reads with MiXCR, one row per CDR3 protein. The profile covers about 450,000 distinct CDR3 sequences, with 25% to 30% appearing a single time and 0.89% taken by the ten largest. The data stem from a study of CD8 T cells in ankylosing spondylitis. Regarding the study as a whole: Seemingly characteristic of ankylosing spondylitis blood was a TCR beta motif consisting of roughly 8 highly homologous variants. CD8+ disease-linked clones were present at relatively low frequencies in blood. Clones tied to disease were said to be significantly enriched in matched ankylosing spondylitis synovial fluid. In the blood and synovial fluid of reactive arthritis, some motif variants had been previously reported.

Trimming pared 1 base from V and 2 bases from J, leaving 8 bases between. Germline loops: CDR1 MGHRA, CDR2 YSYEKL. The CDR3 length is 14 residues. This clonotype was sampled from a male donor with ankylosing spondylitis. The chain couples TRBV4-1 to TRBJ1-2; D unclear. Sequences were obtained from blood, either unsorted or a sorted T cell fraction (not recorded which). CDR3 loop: CASSQVSTNYGYTF. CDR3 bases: TGCGCCAGCAGCCAAGTCTCCACCAACTATGGCTACACCTTC.